The entry that follows covers one TCR beta chain sequence. This specimen belongs to a study of blood T cell repertoires in COVID-19. On the study more broadly: Sites across the United States, Italy and Spain contributed samples from acute and convalescent COVID-19. PBMCs, B-cell-depleted T cells, or T cells provided the cDNA or gDNA that made up the material.

Original analysis: The authors estimated nucleated cell counts from reference gene primer amplification. Measured with immunoSEQ multiplex PCR; TCRdb has only the in-frame clones, and not every one. That table is the source of V, J and clone size, and D and trimming were worked out from the DNA. The profile covers 100,000 to 150,000 clones, with about 88% appearing a single time and 0.95% to 1.5% taken by the ten largest. V lost 4 bases, J lost 6 bases, and 6 bases stayed unmatched. Looked up from germline, CDR1 is SGHDT and CDR2 is YYEEEE. The CDR3 runs to 13 residues. The chain uses TRBV5-6 and TRBJ1-1, with 7 bases lining up with TRBD1. The source is a woman of 80 years or more with acute or convalescent COVID-19. The sequenced sample consisted of peripheral blood. The CDR3: CASSPLRGPEAFF. For the CDR3, the DNA is TGTGCCAGCAGCCCTCTAAGGGGGCCTGAAGCTTTCTTT.